The entry that follows covers one T cell receptor beta chain sequence. The target antigen is unknown. These data originate in a study of shared clonotypes between healthy human individuals. V lost 6 bases and J 6 bases, leaving 21 bases between the germline ends. The CDR3 has 15 residues. The germline gives CDR1 MNHEY, CDR2 SMNVEV (reference sequence). Study conclusions and caveats: Rarefaction curves obtained for sorted subsets showed sequencing incomplete despite large depth. The small donor group covered limited genetic and exposure diversity. Only blood samples were collected, and tissue repertoires likely differ.

TCRdb keeps only in-frame clones here, not all; method: immunoSEQ multiplex PCR. The sample lists millions of clones; over 90% were seen once. The sample comprised naive CD4+ T cells from PBMCs. Subset meaning: CD45RA+ positively selected. The receptor comes from a man between 18 and 29 years old in good health. Some clones in this sample may be carry-over from other donors' samples. The rearrangement joins TRBV27 to TRBJ2-7; either TRBD1 or TRBD2 may supply D (5 bases each). The CDR3 DNA sequence: TGTGCCAGCAGCCGTCAGGGAGTTTATGCTGGCGAGCAGTACTTC. This translates into CASSRQGVYAGEQYF.